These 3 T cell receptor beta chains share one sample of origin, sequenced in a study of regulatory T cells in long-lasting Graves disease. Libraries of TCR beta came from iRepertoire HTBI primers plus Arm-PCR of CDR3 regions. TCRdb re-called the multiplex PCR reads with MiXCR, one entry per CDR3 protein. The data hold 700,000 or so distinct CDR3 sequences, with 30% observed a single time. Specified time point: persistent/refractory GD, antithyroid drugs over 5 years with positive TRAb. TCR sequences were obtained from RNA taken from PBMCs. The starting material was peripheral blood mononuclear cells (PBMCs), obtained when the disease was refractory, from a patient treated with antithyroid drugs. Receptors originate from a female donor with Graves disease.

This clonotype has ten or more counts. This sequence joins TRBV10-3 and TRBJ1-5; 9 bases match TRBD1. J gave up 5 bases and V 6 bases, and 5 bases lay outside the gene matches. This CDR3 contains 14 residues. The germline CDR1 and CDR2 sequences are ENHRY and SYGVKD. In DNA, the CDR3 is TGTGCCATCAGCGCGGGACAGGGATATCAGCCCCAGCATTTT. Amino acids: CAISAGQGYQPQHF.

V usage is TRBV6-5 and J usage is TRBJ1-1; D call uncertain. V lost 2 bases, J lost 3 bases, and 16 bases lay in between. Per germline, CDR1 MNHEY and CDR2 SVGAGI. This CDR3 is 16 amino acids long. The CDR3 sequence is CASSYPTRRVYTEAFF. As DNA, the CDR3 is TGTGCCAGCAGTTACCCGACGAGGCGAGTCTACACTGAAGCTTTCTTT.

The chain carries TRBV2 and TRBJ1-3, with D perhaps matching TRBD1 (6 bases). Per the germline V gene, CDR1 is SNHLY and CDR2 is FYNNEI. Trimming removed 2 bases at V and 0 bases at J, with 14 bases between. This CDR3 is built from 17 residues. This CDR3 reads CASSELAGRGSGNTIYF. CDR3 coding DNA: TGTGCCAGCAGTGAACTAGCGGGCAGGGGCTCTGGAAACACCATATATTTT.